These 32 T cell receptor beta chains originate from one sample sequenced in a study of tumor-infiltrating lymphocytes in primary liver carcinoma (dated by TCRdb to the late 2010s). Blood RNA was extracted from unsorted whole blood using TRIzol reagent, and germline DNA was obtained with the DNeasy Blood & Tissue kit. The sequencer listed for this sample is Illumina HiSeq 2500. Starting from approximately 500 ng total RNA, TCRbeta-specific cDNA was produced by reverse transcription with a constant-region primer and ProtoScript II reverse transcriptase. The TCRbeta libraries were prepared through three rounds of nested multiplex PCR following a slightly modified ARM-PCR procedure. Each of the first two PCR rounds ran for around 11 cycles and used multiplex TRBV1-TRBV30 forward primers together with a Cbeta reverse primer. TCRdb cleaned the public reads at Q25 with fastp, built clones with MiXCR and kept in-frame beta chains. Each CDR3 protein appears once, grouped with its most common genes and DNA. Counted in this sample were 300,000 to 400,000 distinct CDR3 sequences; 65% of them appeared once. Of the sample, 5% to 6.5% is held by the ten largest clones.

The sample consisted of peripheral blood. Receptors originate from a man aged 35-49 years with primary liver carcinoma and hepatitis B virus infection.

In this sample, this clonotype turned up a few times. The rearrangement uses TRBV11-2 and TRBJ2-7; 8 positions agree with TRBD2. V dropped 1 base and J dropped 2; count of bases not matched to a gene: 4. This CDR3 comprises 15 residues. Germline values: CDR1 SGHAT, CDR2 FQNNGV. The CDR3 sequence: CASSLAGGDPYEQYF. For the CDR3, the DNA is TGTGCCAGCAGCTTAGCCGGGGGGGATCCCTACGAGCAGTACTTC. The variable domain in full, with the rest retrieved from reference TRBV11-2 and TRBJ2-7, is EAGVAQSPRYKIIEKRQSVAFWCNPISGHATLYWYQQILGQGPKLLIQFQNNGVVDDSQLPKDRFSAERLKGVDSTLKIQPAKLEDSAVYLCASSLAGGDPYEQYFGPGTRLTVT.

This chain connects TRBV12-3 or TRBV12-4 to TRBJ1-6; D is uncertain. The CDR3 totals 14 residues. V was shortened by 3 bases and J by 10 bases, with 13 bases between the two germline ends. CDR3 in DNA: TGTGCCAGCAGTTTCCAGGACCTTGACTCACCCCTCCACTTT. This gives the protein CASSFQDLDSPLHF.

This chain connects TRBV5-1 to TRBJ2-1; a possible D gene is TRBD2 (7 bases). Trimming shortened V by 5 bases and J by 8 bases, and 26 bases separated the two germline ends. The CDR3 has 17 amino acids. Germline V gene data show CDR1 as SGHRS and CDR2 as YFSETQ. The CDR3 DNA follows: TGCGCCAGCAGTCCGCGGCGTTTAGCGGAAGGGGGGGATGAGCAGTTCTTC. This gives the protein CASSPRRLAEGGDEQFF.

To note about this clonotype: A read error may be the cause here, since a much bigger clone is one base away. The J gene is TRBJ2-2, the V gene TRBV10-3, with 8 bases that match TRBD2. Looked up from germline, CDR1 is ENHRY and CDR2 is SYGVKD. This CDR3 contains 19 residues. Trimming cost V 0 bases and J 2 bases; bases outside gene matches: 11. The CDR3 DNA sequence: TGTGCCATCAGTGAGTCAGTATCAGCGGGAGAAGGTAACACCGGGGAGCTGTTTTTT. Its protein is CAISESVSAGEGNTGELFF.

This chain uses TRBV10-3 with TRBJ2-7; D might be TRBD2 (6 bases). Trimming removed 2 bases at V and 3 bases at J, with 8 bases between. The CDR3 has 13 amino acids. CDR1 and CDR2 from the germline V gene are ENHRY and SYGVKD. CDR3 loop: CAISETGVYEQYF. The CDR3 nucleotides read TGTGCCATCAGTGAGACGGGGGTCTACGAGCAGTACTTC.

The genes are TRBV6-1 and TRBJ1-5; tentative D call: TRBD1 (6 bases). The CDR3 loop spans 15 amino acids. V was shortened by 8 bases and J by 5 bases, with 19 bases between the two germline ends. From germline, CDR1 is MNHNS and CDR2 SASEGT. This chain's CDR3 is CASGLEGGSYQPQHF. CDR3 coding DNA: TGTGCCAGCGGCCTTGAGGGGGGATCCTATCAGCCCCAGCATTTT.

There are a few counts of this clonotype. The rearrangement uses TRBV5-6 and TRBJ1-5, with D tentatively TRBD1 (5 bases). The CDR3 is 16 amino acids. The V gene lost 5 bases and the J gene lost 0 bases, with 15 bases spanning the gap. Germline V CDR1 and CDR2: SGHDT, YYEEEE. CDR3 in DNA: TGTGCCAGCAGAAGCGGGGGGATCTATAGCAATCAGCCCCAGCATTTT. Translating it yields CASRSGGIYSNQPQHF.

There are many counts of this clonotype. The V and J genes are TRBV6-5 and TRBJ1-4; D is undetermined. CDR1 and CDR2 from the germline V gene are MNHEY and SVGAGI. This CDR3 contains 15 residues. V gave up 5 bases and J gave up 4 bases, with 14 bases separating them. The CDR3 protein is CASSKRHSYNEKLFF. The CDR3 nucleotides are TGTGCCAGCAGTAAGCGACATTCCTATAATGAAAAACTGTTTTTT.

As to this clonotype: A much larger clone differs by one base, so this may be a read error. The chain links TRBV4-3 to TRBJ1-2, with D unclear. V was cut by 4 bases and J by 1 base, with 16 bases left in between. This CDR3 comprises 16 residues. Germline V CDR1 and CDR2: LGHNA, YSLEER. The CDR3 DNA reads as TGCGCCAGCAGCCGAGATAGTACCCCCAGTAACTATGGCTACACCTTC. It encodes CASSRDSTPSNYGYTF.

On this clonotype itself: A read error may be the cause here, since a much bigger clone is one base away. DNA for the CDR3: TGCGCCAGCAATGACGGGACAGGGTACCAGCCCCAGCATTTT. It specifies CASNDGTGYQPQHF. The chain is built from TRBV10-2 and TRBJ1-5, with TRBD1 identical over 9 bases. The V gene end was trimmed by 7 bases and the J gene end by 7 bases; junction bases not matched to a gene: 8. The CDR3 totals 14 residues. Germline loops: CDR1 WSHSY, CDR2 SAAADI.

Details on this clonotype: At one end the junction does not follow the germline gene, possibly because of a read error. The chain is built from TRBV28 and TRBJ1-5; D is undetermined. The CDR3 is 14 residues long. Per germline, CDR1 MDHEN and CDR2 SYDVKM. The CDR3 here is CTSTSWGKNQPQHF. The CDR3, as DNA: TGTACCAGCACTTCCTGGGGAAAAAATCAGCCCCAGCATTTT.

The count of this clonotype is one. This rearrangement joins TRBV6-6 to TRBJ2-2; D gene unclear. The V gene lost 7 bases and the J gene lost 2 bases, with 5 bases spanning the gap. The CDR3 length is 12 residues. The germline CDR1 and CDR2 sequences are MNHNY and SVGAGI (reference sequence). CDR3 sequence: CASISNTGELFF. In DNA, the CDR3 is TGTGCCAGCATTTCCAACACCGGGGAGCTGTTTTTT.

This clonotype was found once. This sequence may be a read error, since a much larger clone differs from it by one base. The CDR3 DNA follows: TGCAGCGTTGTACAGGGGGGGAACACCGGGGAGCTGTTTTTT. Protein sequence: CSVVQGGNTGELFF. The V call is TRBV29-1, the J call TRBJ2-2, with 8 bases aligning to TRBD1. This CDR3 is 14 amino acids long. Trimming took 4 bases from V and 1 from J; bases not matched to a gene: 2. CDR1 and CDR2 (germline): SQVTM, ANQGSEA.

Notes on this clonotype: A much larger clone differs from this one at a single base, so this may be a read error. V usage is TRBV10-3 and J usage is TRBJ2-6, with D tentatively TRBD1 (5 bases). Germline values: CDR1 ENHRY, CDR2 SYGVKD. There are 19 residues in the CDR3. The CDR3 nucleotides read TGTACCATCAGCCGGTTCGGGCAGGGCTTCGGCTCTGGGGCCAACGTCCTGACTTTC. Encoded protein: CTISRFGQGFGSGANVLTF.

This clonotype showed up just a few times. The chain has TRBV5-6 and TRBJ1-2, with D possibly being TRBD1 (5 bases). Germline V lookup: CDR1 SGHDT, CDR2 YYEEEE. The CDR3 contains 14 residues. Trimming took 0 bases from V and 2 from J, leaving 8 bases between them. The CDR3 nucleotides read TGTGCCAGCAGCTTGGGGGACCCCAACTATGGCTACACCTTC. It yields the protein CASSLGDPNYGYTF.

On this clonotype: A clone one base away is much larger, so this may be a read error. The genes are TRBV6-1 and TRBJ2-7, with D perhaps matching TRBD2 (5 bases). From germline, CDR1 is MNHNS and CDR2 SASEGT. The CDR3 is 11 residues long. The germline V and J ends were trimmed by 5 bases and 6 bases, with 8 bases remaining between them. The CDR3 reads CASSIEGEQYF. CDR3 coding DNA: TGTGCCAGCAGTATCGAGGGCGAGCAGTACTTC.

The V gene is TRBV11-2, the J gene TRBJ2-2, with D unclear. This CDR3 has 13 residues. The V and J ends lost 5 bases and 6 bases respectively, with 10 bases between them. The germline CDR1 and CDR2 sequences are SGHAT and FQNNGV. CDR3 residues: CASSLHGPGELFF. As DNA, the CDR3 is TGTGCCAGCAGCCTACATGGACCCGGGGAGCTGTTTTTT. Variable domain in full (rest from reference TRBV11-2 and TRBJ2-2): EAGVAQSPRYKIIEKRQSVAFWCNPISGHATLYWYQQILGQGPKLLIQFQNNGVVDDSQLPKDRFSAERLKGVDSTLKIQPAKLEDSAVYLCASSLHGPGELFFGEGSRLTVL.

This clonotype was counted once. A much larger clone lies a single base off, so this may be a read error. The CDR3 protein is CASSWGPAGGTGELFF. The CDR3 nucleotides are TGTGCCAGCAGTTGGGGACCAGCGGGAGGTACCGGGGAGCTGTTTTTT. The chain links TRBV6-5 to TRBJ2-2, with TRBD2 matching 9 bases. After removal of 4 bases from V and 5 bases from J, the junction contained 8 bases not matched to a gene. The CDR3 totals 16 residues. The V gene's germline CDR1 is MNHEY and CDR2 SVGAGI.

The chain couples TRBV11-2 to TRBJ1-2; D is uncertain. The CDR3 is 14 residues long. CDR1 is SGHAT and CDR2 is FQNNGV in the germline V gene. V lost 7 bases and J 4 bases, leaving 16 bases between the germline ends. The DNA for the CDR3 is TGTGCCAGCAACCAACGGAAAGGTGCCTATGGCTACACCTTC. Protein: CASNQRKGAYGYTF.

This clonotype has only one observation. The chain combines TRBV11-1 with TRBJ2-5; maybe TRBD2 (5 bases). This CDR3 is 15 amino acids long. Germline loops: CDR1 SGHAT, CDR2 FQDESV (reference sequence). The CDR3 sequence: CASCRAVGEEVTQYF. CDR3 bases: TGTGCTAGCTGCCGGGCGGTCGGGGAAGAGGTGACCCAGTACTTC.

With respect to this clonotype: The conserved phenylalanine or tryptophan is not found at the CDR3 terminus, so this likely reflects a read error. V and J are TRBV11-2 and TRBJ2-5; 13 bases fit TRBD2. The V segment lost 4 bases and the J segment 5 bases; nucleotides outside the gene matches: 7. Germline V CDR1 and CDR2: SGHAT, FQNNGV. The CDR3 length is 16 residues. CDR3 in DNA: TGTGCCAGCAGCTCCGGGACTAGCGGGGCGCGGGAGACCCAGTACTTA. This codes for CASSSGTSGARETQYL.

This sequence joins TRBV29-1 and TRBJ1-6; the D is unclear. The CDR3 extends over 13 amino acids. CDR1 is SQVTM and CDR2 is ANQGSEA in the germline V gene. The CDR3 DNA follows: TGCAGTATCAGAAGCACTGCTAATTCACCCCTCCACTTT. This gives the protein CSIRSTANSPLHF.

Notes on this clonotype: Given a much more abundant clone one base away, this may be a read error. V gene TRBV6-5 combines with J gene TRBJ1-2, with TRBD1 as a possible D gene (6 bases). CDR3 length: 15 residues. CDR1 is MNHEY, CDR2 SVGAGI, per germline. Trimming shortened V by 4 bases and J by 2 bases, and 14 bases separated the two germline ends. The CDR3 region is CASSSLGAENYGYTF. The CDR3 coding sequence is TGTGCCAGCAGTTCCTTGGGGGCGGAGAACTATGGCTACACCTTC.

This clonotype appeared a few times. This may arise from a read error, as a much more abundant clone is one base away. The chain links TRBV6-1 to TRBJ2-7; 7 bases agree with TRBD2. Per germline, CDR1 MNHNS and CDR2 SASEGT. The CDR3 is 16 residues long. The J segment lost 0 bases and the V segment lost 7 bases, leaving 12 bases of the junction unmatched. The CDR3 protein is CASNDPQTSSSYEQYF. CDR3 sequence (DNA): TGTGCCAGCAATGACCCGCAGACTAGCTCCTCCTACGAGCAGTACTTC.

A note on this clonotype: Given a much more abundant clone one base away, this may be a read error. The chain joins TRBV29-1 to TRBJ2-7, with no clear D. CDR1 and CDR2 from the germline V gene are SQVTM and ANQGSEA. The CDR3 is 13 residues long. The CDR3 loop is CSVEDVRTYEQCF. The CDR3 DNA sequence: TGCAGCGTTGAAGACGTCAGAACCTACGAGCAGTGCTTC.

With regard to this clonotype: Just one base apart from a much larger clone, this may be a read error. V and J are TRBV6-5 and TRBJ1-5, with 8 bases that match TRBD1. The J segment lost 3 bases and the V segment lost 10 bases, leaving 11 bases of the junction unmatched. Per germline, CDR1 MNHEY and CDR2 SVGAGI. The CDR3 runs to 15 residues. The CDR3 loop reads CANRETTGDNQPQHF. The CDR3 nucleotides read TGTGCCAACAGGGAAACGACAGGGGACAATCAGCCCCAGCATTTT.

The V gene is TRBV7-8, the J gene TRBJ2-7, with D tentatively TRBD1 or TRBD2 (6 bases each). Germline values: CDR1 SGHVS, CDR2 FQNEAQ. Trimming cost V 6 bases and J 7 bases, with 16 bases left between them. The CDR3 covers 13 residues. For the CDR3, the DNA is TGTGCCAGCAGTTTAAAGGGGGGAAGGGAGCAGTACTTC. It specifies CASSLKGGREQYF. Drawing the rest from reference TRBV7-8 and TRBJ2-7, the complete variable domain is GAGVSQSPRYKVAKRGQDVALRCDPISGHVSLFWYQQALGQGPEFLTYFQNEAQLDKSGLPSDRFFAERPEGSVSTLKIQRTQQEDSAVYLCASSLKGGREQYFGPGTRLTVT.

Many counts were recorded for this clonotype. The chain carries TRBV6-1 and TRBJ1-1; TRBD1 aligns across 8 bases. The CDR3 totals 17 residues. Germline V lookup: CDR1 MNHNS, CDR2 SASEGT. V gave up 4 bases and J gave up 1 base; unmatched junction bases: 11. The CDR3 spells CASSASRDRFENTEAFF. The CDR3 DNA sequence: TGTGCCAGCAGTGCGTCCCGGGACAGGTTCGAGAACACTGAAGCTTTCTTT.

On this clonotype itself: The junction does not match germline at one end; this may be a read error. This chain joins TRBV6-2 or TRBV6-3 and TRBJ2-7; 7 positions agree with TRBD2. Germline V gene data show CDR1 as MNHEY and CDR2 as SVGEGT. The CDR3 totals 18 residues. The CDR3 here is CASSYSFWTRGPTYEQYF. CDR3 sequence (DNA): TGTGCCAGTAGTTACAGTTTCTGGACTAGGGGACCTACCTACGAGCAGTACTTC.

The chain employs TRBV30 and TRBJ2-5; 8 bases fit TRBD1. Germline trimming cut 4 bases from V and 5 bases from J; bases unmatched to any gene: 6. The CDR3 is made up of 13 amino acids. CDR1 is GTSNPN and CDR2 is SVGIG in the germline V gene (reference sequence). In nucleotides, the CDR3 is TGTGCCTGGAACCCGACAGGGGAGGAGACCCAGTACTTC. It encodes CAWNPTGEETQYF.

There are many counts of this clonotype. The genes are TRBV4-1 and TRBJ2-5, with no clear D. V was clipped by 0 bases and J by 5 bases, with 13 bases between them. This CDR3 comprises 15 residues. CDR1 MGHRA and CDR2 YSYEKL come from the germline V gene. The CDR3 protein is CASSQEARGSETQYF. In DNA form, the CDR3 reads TGCGCCAGCAGCCAAGAAGCTCGCGGTTCGGAGACCCAGTACTTC.

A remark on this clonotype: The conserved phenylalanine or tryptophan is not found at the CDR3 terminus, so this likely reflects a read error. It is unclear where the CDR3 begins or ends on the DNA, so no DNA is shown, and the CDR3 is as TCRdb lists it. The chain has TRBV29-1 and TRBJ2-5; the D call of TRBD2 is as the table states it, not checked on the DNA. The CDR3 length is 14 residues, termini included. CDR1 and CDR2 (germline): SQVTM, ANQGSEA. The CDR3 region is CSVGRLAGQETRYL.